This TCR beta chain was identified in a study of T cell responses to AZD1222 COVID-19 vaccine. Study summary: Doses given second, at about 4 or about 12 weeks, were pooled. Regarding the study as a whole: Nearly half of the spike-specific TCRs reportedly recognize variant regions that carry no mutations. Clonal diversity may have been underestimated, and the donors were mostly white British, with more females than males. Increases in Spike-specific TCR breadth and depth were seen after two AZD1222 doses.

The table came from immunoSEQ multiplex PCR; TCRdb's copy has only in-frame clones and leaves some out. The sample contains just under 85,000 clones, roughly nine tenths of which appear only once. On this clone itself: Its target is unknown.

The length of the CDR3 is 16 residues. Germline V gene data show CDR1 as MNHEY and CDR2 as SVGEGT. Trimming took off 0 bases at V and 0 bases at J, with 11 bases between the two ends. The source material was peripheral blood, sampled on day 0 of AZD1222 vaccination. The receptor was derived from an adult in good health. The chain joins TRBV6-2 or TRBV6-3 to TRBJ1-2; D uncertain. CDR3 coding DNA: TGTGCCAGCAGTTACTCGAAGGTCCTTGCTAACTATGGCTACACCTTC. This codes for CASSYSKVLANYGYTF.